One and the same sample provided the 25 T cell receptor beta chains below, sequenced in a study of patients and donors after allogeneic stem cell transplantation. TCRdb re-derived calls from the RT-PCR reads in MiXCR, one entry per CDR3 protein. The sample gives some 960,000 distinct CDR3 sequences, approximately 19% of which show up once; roughly 6.4% is in the top ten. Sequencing was done on a sample of blood, either unsorted or a sorted T cell fraction (not recorded which). These receptors were collected from a human donor who was either an allogeneic HSCT recipient or a stem cell or donor lymphocyte infusion donor (not recorded which). It is not recorded whose cells these are; they may come from a transplant donor.

This clonotype was seen more than once but under ten times. J is TRBJ2-5 and V is TRBV5-1, with 9 bases lining up with TRBD1. This CDR3 region has 17 residues. From germline, CDR1 is SGHRS and CDR2 YFSETQ. V shed 4 bases and J 4 bases; nucleotides not matched to a gene: 14. The CDR3 DNA sequence: TGCGCCAGCAGCGGAAAACAGGGGGCGCATTTACGAGAGACCCAGTACTTC. It translates to CASSGKQGAHLRETQYF.

This clonotype came up many times. The V gene is TRBV12-3 or TRBV12-4, the J gene TRBJ1-1; D remains ambiguous. The CDR3 has 13 amino acids. V lost 7 bases to trimming and J lost 1 base, with 10 bases between them. The CDR3 spells CASKNSKNTEAFF. The CDR3 DNA follows: TGTGCCAGCAAAAATTCCAAGAACACTGAAGCTTTCTTT.

The CDR3 DNA sequence: TGTGCCACCAGCAGAGATATCCAGCGGGGGACCTACGAGCAGTACTTC. Protein product: CATSRDIQRGTYEQYF. This sequence joins TRBV15 and TRBJ2-7; 8 bases line up with TRBD2. V lost 0 bases and J lost 2; bases outside the gene matches: 6. The germline V gene encodes CDR1 LNHNV and CDR2 YYDKDF (reference sequence). The CDR3 spans 16 residues. The full variable domain, in which reference TRBV15 and TRBJ2-7 provide the parts outside the CDR3, is DAMVIQNPRYQVTQFGKPVTLSCSQTLNHNVMYWYQQKSSQAPKLLFHYYDKDFNNEADTPDNFQSRRPNTSFCFLDIRSPGLGDTAMYLCATSRDIQRGTYEQYFGPGTRLTVT.

There are many counts of this clonotype. CDR3 coding DNA: TGTGCCAGCAGCTTAGGATCTCGCACCGGGGAGCTGTTTTTT. Residues: CASSLGSRTGELFF. The gene calls are TRBV5-6 and TRBJ2-2; D not certain. The ends were cut back, 2 bases at V and 4 bases at J, with 9 bases in the middle. The germline V gene has CDR1 SGHDT and CDR2 YYEEEE. The CDR3 runs to 14 residues. The variable domain in full, with the rest retrieved from reference TRBV5-6 and TRBJ2-2, is DAGVTQSPTHLIKTRGQQVTLRCSPKSGHDTVSWYQQALGQGPQFIFQYYEEEERQRGNFPDRFSGHQFPNYSSELNVNALLLGDSALYLCASSLGSRTGELFFGEGSRLTVL.

This clonotype has just a few counts. The chain recombines TRBV28 with TRBJ1-2; 7 bases fit TRBD1. Germline CDR1 MDHEN, CDR2 SYDVKM. Trimming took 5 bases from V and 5 from J; bases not matched to a gene: 5. CDR3 length: 13 amino acids. CDR3 sequence (DNA): TGTGCCAGCAGTCCGACAGGGTGGTATGGCTACACCTTC. It encodes CASSPTGWYGYTF.

This clonotype occurred a few times. Germline and junction disagree at one end, which may indicate a read error. V is TRBV3-1 and J is TRBJ1-4; D not certain. There are 15 residues in the CDR3. In germline, CDR1 is LGHDT, CDR2 YNNKEL (reference sequence). The CDR3 reads CASSPRRRTYEKLFF. CDR3 nucleotides: TGTGCCAGCAGCCCTCGACGCCGAACTTATGAAAAACTGTTTTTT.

The chain joins TRBV7-9 to TRBJ1-1, with 12 bases lining up with TRBD1. From germline, CDR1 is SEHNR and CDR2 FQNEAQ (reference sequence). The V and J ends lost 0 bases and 6 bases, in that order; junction bases with no gene match: 2. This CDR3 comprises 15 residues. The CDR3 DNA sequence: TGTGCCAGCAGCTTAGCAGGGACAGGGGGCTCTGAAGCTTTCTTT. Residues: CASSLAGTGGSEAFF.

This clonotype was counted between two and nine times. V gene TRBV15 combines with J gene TRBJ1-4, with D unclear. Germline loops: CDR1 LNHNV, CDR2 YYDKDF (reference sequence). The V end was cut by 3 bases, the J end by 6 bases, with 8 bases between. The CDR3 is made up of 13 amino acids. As DNA, the CDR3 is TGTGCCACCAGCAGTCGACTGTATGAAAAACTGTTTTTT. This sequence encodes CATSSRLYEKLFF.

This chain connects TRBV4-1 to TRBJ2-3, with 7 bases identical to TRBD1. Germline trimming cut 2 bases from V and 4 bases from J; bases unmatched to any gene: 12. CDR3 length: 17 amino acids. Germline values: CDR1 MGHRA, CDR2 YSYEKL. DNA for the CDR3: TGCGCCAGCAGCCAAAGACAGGGACAGAGGTCCGCAGATACGCAGTATTTT. This gives the protein CASSQRQGQRSADTQYF.

This clonotype turned up a few times. The rearrangement joins TRBV20-1 to TRBJ2-3; D uncertain. CDR3 length: 15 residues. Trimming stripped 0 bases from V and 1 base from J, with 11 bases between. CDR1 DFQATT and CDR2 SNEGSKA come from the germline V gene (reference sequence). The DNA of the CDR3 is TGCAGTGCTAGAGATCGCGTTTCGGGCACAGATACGCAGTATTTT. Translation: CSARDRVSGTDTQYF.

The chain uses TRBV30 and TRBJ1-1; D gene unclear. V lost 6 bases and J lost 10, with 18 bases in between. This CDR3 spans 12 amino acids. Germline V CDR1 and CDR2: GTSNPN, SVGIG (reference sequence). Here the CDR3 reads CACTRPPSGAFF. CDR3 nucleotide sequence: TGTGCCTGTACCCGCCCACCGTCGGGAGCTTTCTTT.

This clonotype was found a few times. This rearrangement joins TRBV12-3 or TRBV12-4 to TRBJ1-6; D call uncertain. Trimming shortened V by 4 bases and J by 9 bases, and 10 bases separated the two germline ends. This CDR3 has 13 amino acids. In nucleotides, the CDR3 is TGTGCCAGCAGTTCCGCCTGGGGTTCACCCCTCCACTTT. As protein: CASSSAWGSPLHF.

The sample holds a few counts of this clonotype. The chain combines TRBV28 with TRBJ1-2, with TRBD1 identical over 8 bases. CDR1 MDHEN and CDR2 SYDVKM come from the germline V gene. This CDR3 spans 14 amino acids. The V gene end was trimmed by 5 bases and the J gene end by 2 bases; junction bases not matched to a gene: 4. The DNA for the CDR3 is TGTGCCAGCAGTGCCTGGACAGGGAACTATGGCTACACCTTC. It codes for CASSAWTGNYGYTF.

V is TRBV27 and J is TRBJ2-7; D not resolved. The length of the CDR3 is 15 residues. V lost 2 bases and J lost 1, with 12 bases in between. Germline V gives CDR1 MNHEY, CDR2 SMNVEV (reference sequence). As DNA, the CDR3 is TGTGCCAGCAGTTTACGGGCCGGTCCTTCCTACGAGCAGTACTTC. Translating it yields CASSLRAGPSYEQYF.

This clonotype was counted only a few times. The rearrangement links TRBV25-1 to TRBJ1-5; D is unclear. Trimming shortened V by 2 bases and J by 2 bases, and 19 bases separated the two germline ends. The germline CDR1 and CDR2 sequences are MGHDK and SYGVNS. The CDR3 loop spans 18 amino acids. The chain's CDR3 is CASSEAGNGYLGNQPQHF. CDR3 bases: TGTGCCAGCAGTGAAGCCGGGAATGGGTATTTGGGCAATCAGCCCCAGCATTTT.

This clonotype has a count of ten or more. V and J are TRBV12-3 or TRBV12-4 and TRBJ1-1, with D possibly being TRBD1 (5 bases). The CDR3 totals 14 residues. V was cut by 5 bases and J by 5 bases, with 15 bases left in between. The CDR3 loop reads CASSPRQTYTEAFF. CDR3 nucleotides: TGTGCCAGCAGTCCCCGACAGACTTATACTGAAGCTTTCTTT.

The rearrangement joins TRBV5-1 to TRBJ2-5; D tentatively fits TRBD1 or TRBD2 (5 bases each). V was trimmed by 7 bases and J by 2 bases, leaving 15 bases between them. The CDR3 runs 14 residues. CDR1 SGHRS and CDR2 YFSETQ come from the germline V gene. CDR3 in DNA: TGCGCCAGCGGGCCCACGAGGGGACAAGAGACCCAGTACTTC. It encodes CASGPTRGQETQYF.

Comment on this clonotype: The junction departs from the called germline gene at one end, perhaps through a read error. The genes are TRBV7-7 and TRBJ2-3; D not certain. Germline CDR1 SSHAT, CDR2 FNYEAQ (reference sequence). This CDR3 is built from 13 residues. The CDR3 DNA reads TGTGCTAGCAGCTTACTCCGCGCAGATACGCAGTATTTT. It translates to CASSLLRADTQYF.

V and J are TRBV27 and TRBJ2-3, with D possibly being TRBD2 (5 bases). The CDR3 length is 17 residues. V was pared by 0 bases and J by 4 bases, with 17 bases between. Germline CDR1 and CDR2: MNHEY and SMNVEV (reference sequence). CDR3 amino acids: CASSLSPWASSADTQYF. Written as DNA, the CDR3 is TGTGCCAGCAGTTTATCCCCCTGGGCTAGCTCGGCAGATACGCAGTATTTT.

This sequence joins TRBV4-1 and TRBJ2-5; D ambiguous. The V gene's germline CDR1 is MGHRA and CDR2 YSYEKL. CDR3 length: 13 residues. V was trimmed by 2 bases and J by 5 bases, leaving 9 bases between them. CDR3 DNA: TGCGCCAGCAGCCAATTTATTTATGAGACCCAGTACTTC. This gives the protein CASSQFIYETQYF.

This clonotype was observed many times. V gene TRBV12-3 or TRBV12-4 combines with J gene TRBJ1-2; 11 bases are shared with TRBD1. The CDR3 runs to 14 residues. V lost 6 bases to trimming and J lost 5 bases; unmatched junction nucleotides: 5. In nucleotides, the CDR3 is TGTGCCAGCAGCCCCCGGGACAGGGGGTATGGCTACACCTTC. It yields the protein CASSPRDRGYGYTF.

On this clonotype itself: Relative to the germline gene, one junction end is altered; a read error may explain this. This rearrangement joins TRBV2 to TRBJ2-1; tentative D call: TRBD2 (5 bases). CDR3 length: 15 amino acids. In germline, CDR1 is SNHLY, CDR2 FYNNEI. The CDR3: CASNEGGFIYNEQFF. For the CDR3, the DNA is TGTGCCAGCAATGAAGGAGGATTTATCTACAATGAGCAGTTCTTC.

In its sample, this clonotype was seen a few times. This chain connects TRBV12-3 or TRBV12-4 to TRBJ1-4; no firm D call. The CDR3 is 11 residues long. The germline V and J ends were trimmed by 7 bases and 11 bases, with 11 bases remaining between them. CDR3 coding DNA: TGTGCCAGCAAAAAGACGGGGAAACTGTTTTTT. This sequence encodes CASKKTGKLFF.

The V gene is TRBV27, the J gene TRBJ2-5; TRBD1 matches 9 bases. Germline V lookup: CDR1 MNHEY, CDR2 SMNVEV (reference sequence). V lost 2 bases and J lost 7; bases outside the gene matches: 8. This CDR3 has 15 amino acids. CDR3 in DNA: TGTGCCAGCAGTTTACGGACAGGGGTTGAAGTGACCCAGTACTTC. It is translated as CASSLRTGVEVTQYF.

This sequence joins TRBV4-3 and TRBJ2-1; D perhaps matches TRBD2 (7 bases). The ends were cut back, 0 bases at V and 5 bases at J, with 14 bases in the middle. This CDR3 has 16 amino acids. CDR1 is LGHNA and CDR2 is YSLEER in the germline V gene. CDR3 residues: CASSQDGGGVHNEQFF. The CDR3 nucleotides read TGCGCCAGCAGCCAAGATGGCGGGGGCGTCCACAATGAGCAGTTCTTC.